Listed here is a single T cell receptor (beta chain). This sample is drawn from a study of blood T cell repertoires in COVID-19. Study summary: The samples span acute and convalescent COVID-19 from the United States, Italy and Spain. PBMCs, B-cell-depleted T cells, or T cells were the source of the cDNA or gDNA that made up the material.

This CDR3 spans 16 amino acids. The trim removed 0 bases at V and 5 bases at J, leaving 7 bases unmatched. Germline CDR1 and CDR2: KGHSH and LQKENI. Under the authors' procedure: Estimation of nucleated cell counts relied on the amplification of reference gene primers. The data were produced by immunoSEQ multiplex PCR, yet TCRdb's version contains in-frame clones alone and is incomplete. V and J calls plus clone size are reproduced from that table; the DNA served to infer D and trimming. The table lists under 200,000 clones, around four fifths of them singletons. This TCR was recovered from a man in his 70s who had recovered from COVID-19. This chain connects TRBV18 to TRBJ1-5, with 7 nucleotides matching TRBD1. The material sequenced was peripheral blood. Written as DNA, the CDR3 is TGTGCCAGCTCACCACCTTCCCACGGACAGGATCAGCCCCAGCATTTT. Protein sequence: CASSPPSHGQDQPQHF.